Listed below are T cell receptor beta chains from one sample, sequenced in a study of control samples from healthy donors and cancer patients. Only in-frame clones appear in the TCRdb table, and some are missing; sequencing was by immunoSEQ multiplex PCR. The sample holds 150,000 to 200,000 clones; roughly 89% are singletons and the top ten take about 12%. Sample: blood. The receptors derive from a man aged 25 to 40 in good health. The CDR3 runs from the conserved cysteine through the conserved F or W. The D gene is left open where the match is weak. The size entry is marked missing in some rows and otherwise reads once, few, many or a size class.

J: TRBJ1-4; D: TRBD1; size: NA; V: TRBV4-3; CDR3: CASSQDTGGNEKLFF; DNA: TGCGCCAGCAGCCAAGACACAGGGGGAAATGAAAAACTGTTTTTT
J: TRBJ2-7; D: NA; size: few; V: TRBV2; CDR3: CASSEQVHGEQYF; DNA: TGTGCCAGCAGTGAACAGGTGCATGGCGAGCAGTACTTC
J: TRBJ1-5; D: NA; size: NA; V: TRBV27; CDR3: CASSAQGRGNQPQHF; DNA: TGTGCCAGCAGTGCCCAGGGACGGGGCAATCAGCCCCAGCATTTT
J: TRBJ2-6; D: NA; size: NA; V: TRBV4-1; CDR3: CASRPLESGANVLTF; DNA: TGCGCCAGCAGGCCGCTAGAATCTGGGGCCAACGTCCTGACTTTC
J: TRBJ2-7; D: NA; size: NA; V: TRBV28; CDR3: CASSYPEDEQYF; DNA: TGTGCCAGCAGCTACCCTGAGGACGAGCAGTACTTC
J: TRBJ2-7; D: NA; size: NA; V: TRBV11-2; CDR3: CASSLIGSSYEQYF; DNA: TGTGCCAGCAGCTTAATCGGGAGCTCCTACGAGCAGTACTTC
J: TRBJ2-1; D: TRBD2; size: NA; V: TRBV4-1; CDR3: CASSQVLTSGGYNEQFF; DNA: TGCGCCAGCAGCCAAGTCCTAACTAGCGGAGGCTACAATGAGCAGTTCTTC
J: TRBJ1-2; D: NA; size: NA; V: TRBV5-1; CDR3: CASSLAFADSIYGYTF; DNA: TGCGCCAGCAGCTTGGCGTTCGCCGACAGCATCTATGGCTACACCTTC
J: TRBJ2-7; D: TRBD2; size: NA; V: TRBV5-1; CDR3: CASSLASGGIIEQYF; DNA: TGCGCCAGCAGCTTGGCGAGCGGGGGAATAATCGAGCAGTACTTC
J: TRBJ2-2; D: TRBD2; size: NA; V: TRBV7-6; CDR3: CASSLVGRATTGELFF; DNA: TGTGCCAGCAGCTTAGTCGGGAGGGCCACCACCGGGGAGCTGTTTTTT
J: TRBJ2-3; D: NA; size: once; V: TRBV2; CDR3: CASRLSGRSDTQYF; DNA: TGTGCCAGCCGACTAAGCGGTCGGTCAGATACGCAGTATTTT
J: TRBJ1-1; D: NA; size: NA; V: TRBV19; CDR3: CASSIGSAGWYTEAFF; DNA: TGTGCCAGTAGTATAGGTTCGGCAGGGTGGTACACTGAAGCTTTCTTT
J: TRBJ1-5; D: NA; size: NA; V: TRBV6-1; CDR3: CASSDRAFTNQPQHF; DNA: TGTGCCAGCAGTGACCGGGCCTTTACTAATCAGCCCCAGCATTTT
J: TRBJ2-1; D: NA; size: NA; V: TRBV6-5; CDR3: CASFPWLAGANEQFF; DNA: TGTGCCAGTTTTCCCTGGTTGGCAGGGGCCAATGAGCAGTTCTTC
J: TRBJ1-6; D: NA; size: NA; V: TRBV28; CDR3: CASSSRNSPLHF; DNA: TGTGCCAGCAGTTCCAGGAATTCACCCCTCCACTTT
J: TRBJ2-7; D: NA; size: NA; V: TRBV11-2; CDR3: CASSFDVSSYEQYF; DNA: TGTGCCAGCAGCTTCGACGTAAGCTCCTACGAGCAGTACTTC
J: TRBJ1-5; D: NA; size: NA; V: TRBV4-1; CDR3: CASSQSNQPQHF; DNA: TGCGCCAGCAGCCAATCGAATCAGCCCCAGCATTTT
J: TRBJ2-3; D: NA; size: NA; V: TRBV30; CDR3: CAWDPRGGPTDTQYF; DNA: TGTGCCTGGGACCCCCGAGGGGGACCCACAGATACGCAGTATTTT